The 26 T cell receptor beta chains listed next were all sequenced from one sample in a study of blood T cell repertoires in COVID-19. Only in-frame clones appear in the TCRdb table, and some are missing; sequencing was by immunoSEQ multiplex PCR. The profile shows 200,000 to 250,000 clones, over 80% of them singletons. Material: PBMCs or T cells enriched from blood (not recorded which). The source of these receptors is a man between 45 and 60 years old who had been exposed to COVID-19.

The V gene is TRBV7-3, the J gene TRBJ2-5; D not resolved. CDR3 length equals 15 residues. CDR1 SGHTA and CDR2 FQGTGA come from the germline V gene. V lost 0 bases and J lost 3, with 11 bases in between. The CDR3 loop is CASSLTVSREETQYF. The CDR3 DNA reads TGTGCCAGCAGCTTAACAGTGTCGAGAGAAGAGACCCAGTACTTC.

V usage is TRBV5-3 and J usage is TRBJ2-3; TRBD2 matches at 10 bases. TRBV5-3 is flagged as an ORF with uncertain function. The CDR3 loop spans 20 amino acids. V was clipped by 2 bases and J by 2 bases; unmatched bases: 17. The CDR3 DNA reads TGTGCCAGAAGCTTTACCGGGACTAGCGCTCCCGTCTTGCCCACAGATACGCAGTATTTT. Its translation is CARSFTGTSAPVLPTDTQYF.

The chain is built from TRBV6-6 and TRBJ2-7; TRBD1 matches 9 bases. This CDR3 has 15 amino acids. Looked up from germline, CDR1 is MNHNY and CDR2 is SVGAGI (reference sequence). V trimming: 5 bases; J trimming: 0 bases; junction bases outside the gene matches: 5. In DNA form, the CDR3 reads TGTGCCAGCAGTCCGCCGGACAGGGGCTCCTACGAGCAGTACTTC. Amino acids: CASSPPDRGSYEQYF.

This rearrangement joins TRBV7-2 to TRBJ2-7; 11 bases map to TRBD2. The CDR3 loop spans 15 amino acids. Germline CDR1 is SGHTA and CDR2 is FQGNSA. Unmatched junction bases numbered 2, after V lost 2 bases and J lost 2 bases. CDR3 amino acids: CASSLSSGGAYEQYF. The CDR3 DNA follows: TGTGCCAGCAGCTTAAGTAGCGGGGGGGCCTACGAGCAGTACTTC.

CDR3 bases: TGTGCCAGCAGCACGAGACAGCCCCAGCATTTT. Residues: CASSTRQPQHF. The rearrangement uses TRBV14 and TRBJ1-5; D is unresolved. V lost 5 bases and J 7 bases, leaving 6 bases between the germline ends. From germline, CDR1 is SGHDN and CDR2 FVKESK. CDR3 length equals 11 residues. Combining the CDR3 with reference TRBV14 and TRBJ1-5 gives the whole variable domain EAGVTQFPSHSVIEKGQTVTLRCDPISGHDNLYWYRRVMGKEIKFLLHFVKESKQDESGMPNNRFLAERTGGTYSTLKVQPAELEDSGVYFCASSTRQPQHFGDGTRLSIL.

The chain has TRBV10-3 and TRBJ2-1; D not resolved. The CDR3 runs to 13 residues. Per the germline V gene, CDR1 is ENHRY and CDR2 is SYGVKD. The V and J ends lost 10 bases and 0 bases respectively, with 10 bases between them. CDR3 bases: TGTGCCACCACGAGCTACTCCTACAATGAGCAGTTCTTC. It encodes CATTSYSYNEQFF.

This clone was seen at least ten times. The chain carries TRBV5-1 and TRBJ2-5; a weak D match, TRBD1 (5 bases). Germline V gene data show CDR1 as SGHRS and CDR2 as YFSETQ. The CDR3 runs to 14 residues. With 4 bases removed from V and 1 base from J, the gap between germline ends came to 11 bases. CDR3 nucleotides: TGCGCCAGCAGCCTTCTAGGGGCCCAAGAGACCCAGTACTTC. It codes for CASSLLGAQETQYF.

V gene TRBV5-4 combines with J gene TRBJ2-1; 9 nucleotides match TRBD2. The CDR3 consists of 14 residues. CDR1 and CDR2 (germline): SGHNT, YYREEE (reference sequence). The trim removed 0 bases at V and 12 bases at J, leaving 7 bases unmatched. CDR3 sequence reads: CASSLASGTSPQFF. The CDR3 coding sequence is TGTGCCAGCAGCTTGGCCTCGGGGACTAGCCCGCAGTTCTTC.

This chain connects TRBV3-1 (or the pseudogene TRBV3-2) to TRBJ2-5; D possibly corresponds to TRBD1 (6 bases). This CDR3 has 14 amino acids. Germline values: CDR1 LGHDT, CDR2 YNNKEL (reference sequence). Between the trimmed V and J ends, which lost 1 base and 8 bases, there was a span of 14 bases. CDR3 DNA sequence: TGTGCCAGCAGCCAAGTAACAGGGACCTCCACCCAGTACTTC. Its translation: CASSQVTGTSTQYF.

V is TRBV6-5 and J is TRBJ1-1, with D perhaps TRBD1 (5 bases). The CDR3 totals 12 residues. Germline-derived CDR1 and CDR2 are MNHEY and SVGAGI. V was pared by 9 bases and J by 4 bases, with 12 bases between. CDR3 sequence reads: CASYRRGTEAFF. CDR3 in DNA: TGTGCCAGTTATAGGAGGGGCACTGAAGCTTTCTTT.

CDR3 DNA sequence: TGTGCCAGCAGCCAAAACAGGGCTCAGCCCCAGCATTTT. As protein: CASSQNRAQPQHF. This chain uses TRBV16 with TRBJ1-5; possibly TRBD1 for D (6 bases). CDR1 and CDR2 from the germline V gene are KGHSY and FQNENV. The ends were cut back, 2 bases at V and 6 bases at J, with 8 bases in the middle. The CDR3 extends over 13 amino acids.

The V gene is TRBV11-3, the J gene TRBJ2-3; TRBD2 matches at 8 bases. The length of the CDR3 is 17 residues. The J segment lost 4 bases and the V segment lost 1 base, leaving 10 bases of the junction unmatched. CDR1 SGHNT and CDR2 YENEEA come from the germline V gene. Here the CDR3 DNA reads TGTGCCAGCAGCTTAGCCCTGATAGCGGGGTGGTCAGATACGCAGTATTTT. This translates into CASSLALIAGWSDTQYF.

J is TRBJ2-7 and V is TRBV28; 8 positions agree with TRBD1. This CDR3 comprises 14 residues. From germline, CDR1 is MDHEN and CDR2 SYDVKM. The V and J ends lost 5 bases and 6 bases, in that order; junction bases with no gene match: 9. The CDR3 DNA is TGTGCCAGCAGTACCACAGGGGGAGATTCCGAGCAGTACTTC. This gives the protein CASSTTGGDSEQYF.

This chain uses TRBV2 with TRBJ2-7, with D tentatively TRBD2 (6 bases). Germline lookup yields CDR1 SNHLY and CDR2 FYNNEI. The CDR3 consists of 16 residues. V was shortened by 0 bases and J by 3 bases, with 15 bases between the two germline ends. This CDR3 is CASSEAPLAFNYEQYF. The CDR3 region has the DNA TGTGCCAGCAGTGAAGCCCCTCTAGCGTTTAACTACGAGCAGTACTTC.

This rearrangement joins TRBV4-1 to TRBJ2-3; 10 nucleotides agree with TRBD2. CDR3 length: 19 amino acids. Germline V CDR1 and CDR2: MGHRA, YSYEKL. The trim removed 3 bases at V and 0 bases at J, leaving 12 bases unmatched. CDR3 residues: CASSQGVAGGFTSTDTQYF. The CDR3 DNA is TGCGCCAGCAGCCAGGGCGTAGCGGGGGGTTTCACTAGCACAGATACGCAGTATTTT.

This chain links TRBV19 with TRBJ1-1; no reliable D call. Germline V gene data show CDR1 as LNHDA and CDR2 as SQIVND (reference sequence). V lost 6 bases and J 6 bases, leaving 14 bases between the germline ends. The CDR3 is made up of 13 amino acids. The DNA of the CDR3 is TGTGCCAGTAGGGAGGGTGCAATCGCTGAAGCTTTCTTT. It yields the protein CASREGAIAEAFF. Full variable domain (remainder filled in from reference TRBV19 and TRBJ1-1): DGGITQSPKYLFRKEGQNVTLSCEQNLNHDAMYWYRQDPGQGLRLIYYSQIVNDFQKGDIAEGYSVSREKKESFPLTVTSAQKNPTAFYLCASREGAIAEAFFGQGTRLTVV.

CDR3 protein: CASSWGGVQYF. CDR3 nucleotide sequence: TGTGCCAGCAGCTGGGGGGGCGTTCAGTACTTC. V gene TRBV5-6 combines with J gene TRBJ2-4; possible D gene TRBD2, 7 bases. The CDR3 contains 11 residues. V was trimmed by 3 bases and J by 11 bases, leaving 9 bases between them. CDR1 and CDR2 from the germline V gene are SGHDT and YYEEEE.

The chain is built from TRBV27 and TRBJ2-2; 9 bases line up with TRBD2. This CDR3 spans 16 amino acids. Germline V gene sequence: CDR1 MNHEY, CDR2 SMNVEV (reference sequence). V trimming: 2 bases; J trimming: 6 bases; junction bases outside the gene matches: 7. This CDR3 reads CASSLVAGDSAGELFF. For the CDR3, the DNA is TGTGCCAGCAGTTTAGTAGCGGGAGACTCTGCCGGGGAGCTGTTTTTT.

This clone was detected once. This chain joins TRBV2 and TRBJ2-7; perhaps TRBD2 as D (6 bases). Germline CDR1 is SNHLY and CDR2 is FYNNEI. Trimming removed 4 bases at V and 4 bases at J, with 8 bases between. The CDR3 length is 12 residues. Here the CDR3 reads CASSGAGYEQYF. In DNA, the CDR3 is TGTGCCAGCAGTGGGGCGGGGTACGAGCAGTACTTC.

The genes are TRBV28 and TRBJ1-2, with D tentatively TRBD1 (6 bases). The CDR3 loop spans 12 amino acids. Germline V gives CDR1 MDHEN, CDR2 SYDVKM. The V and J ends lost 6 bases and 8 bases respectively, with 13 bases between them. CDR3: CASRIQGEGYTF. In DNA form, the CDR3 reads TGTGCCAGCAGGATACAGGGCGAGGGCTACACCTTC.

The J gene is TRBJ2-3, the V gene TRBV5-1; the D gene is possibly TRBD2 (6 bases). Germline V gives CDR1 SGHRS, CDR2 YFSETQ. Trimming stripped 0 bases from V and 2 bases from J, with 10 bases between. The CDR3 has 15 residues. CDR3 nucleotides: TGCGCCAGCAGCTTGGGAGGAGGGATCACAGATACGCAGTATTTT. Protein sequence: CASSLGGGITDTQYF. The complete variable domain, with remaining parts taken from reference TRBV5-1 and TRBJ2-3, reads KAGVTQTPRYLIKTRGQQVTLSCSPISGHRSVSWYQQTPGQGLQFLFEYFSETQRNKGNFPGRFSGRQFSNSRSEMNVSTLELGDSALYLCASSLGGGITDTQYFGPGTRLTVL.

The rearrangement joins TRBV11-2 to TRBJ1-1; 10 bases align to TRBD1. The CDR3 consists of 17 residues. Per the germline V gene, CDR1 is SGHAT and CDR2 is FQNNGV. The ends lost 2 bases at V and 8 bases at J; junction bases unmatched: 14. The CDR3 nucleotides read TGTGCCAGCAGCTTAATGGATGGGTTCGGGACAGGGGAAGAAGCTTTCTTT. Amino acids: CASSLMDGFGTGEEAFF.

The chain is built from TRBV4-1 and TRBJ1-5; TRBD1 agrees at 9 bases. Germline values: CDR1 MGHRA, CDR2 YSYEKL. V was pared by 0 bases and J by 2 bases, with 5 bases of the junction left unmatched. The CDR3 has 17 residues. The CDR3 is CASSQDLRQGGNQPQHF. Here the CDR3 DNA reads TGCGCCAGCAGCCAAGATCTGAGACAGGGGGGCAATCAGCCCCAGCATTTT.

The chain links TRBV4-2 to TRBJ2-7, with TRBD2 matching 14 bases. CDR1 and CDR2 (germline): LGHNA, YNFKEQ. The length of the CDR3 is 15 residues. The V segment lost 1 base and the J segment 4 bases; nucleotides outside the gene matches: 0. The CDR3 spells CASSQGLAGGYEQYF. CDR3 bases: TGTGCCAGCAGCCAAGGACTAGCGGGGGGGTACGAGCAGTACTTC.

This chain connects TRBV18 to TRBJ2-2; D is possibly TRBD1 (6 bases). Germline-derived CDR1 and CDR2 are KGHSH and LQKENI. This CDR3 region has 14 residues. V was cut by 9 bases and J by 2 bases, with 13 bases left in between. The DNA of the CDR3 is TGTGCCAGTTCTACAGGGAGAAACACCGGGGAGCTGTTTTTT. Residues: CASSTGRNTGELFF.

This rearrangement joins TRBV3-1 (or the pseudogene TRBV3-2) to TRBJ1-2; no firm D call. The CDR3 runs to 13 residues. The ends were cut back, 4 bases at V and 5 bases at J, with 11 bases in the middle. Per germline, CDR1 LGHDT and CDR2 YNNKEL (reference sequence). The CDR3 DNA is TGTGCCAGCAGCCCTCACGAGGGATATGGCTACACCTTC. Amino acid sequence: CASSPHEGYGYTF.